The 28 T cell receptor beta chains below all came from one sample that was sequenced in a study of cytomegalovirus exposure and HLA in healthy donors. The PCR used 60 Vbeta and 13 Jbeta primers. Only in-frame clones appear in the TCRdb table, and some are missing; sequencing was by immunoSEQ multiplex PCR. In all, the sample yields about 48,000 clones. Material: PBMCs. These receptor sequences come from a male donor in good health and CMV-seropositive.

V usage is TRBV2 and J usage is TRBJ2-5; TRBD1 matches 12 bases. The assigned J gene may be wrong: the sequence end matches TRBJ2-7 better. Per germline, CDR1 SNHLY and CDR2 FYNNEI. This CDR3 is built from 16 residues. The CDR3 loop is CASTTGQGAIVYEQYF. The DNA of the CDR3 is TGTGCCAGTACTACGGGACAGGGGGCTATAGTCTACGAGCAGTACTTC.

V and J are TRBV5-1 and TRBJ2-7; 12 bases are a match to TRBD2. The germline gives CDR1 SGHRS, CDR2 YFSETQ. CDR3 size: 16 residues. Unmatched junction bases numbered 9, after V lost 3 bases and J lost 5 bases. CDR3 DNA sequence: TGCGCCAGCAGCTGGACTAGCGGGGTGGCAGGCAACGAGCAGTACTTC. The encoded protein is CASSWTSGVAGNEQYF.

The chain uses TRBV5-4 and TRBJ2-7; 10 positions match TRBD2. This CDR3 region has 14 residues. V was pared by 6 bases and J by 5 bases, with 8 bases of the junction left unmatched. Germline V gene data show CDR1 as SGHNT and CDR2 as YYREEE (reference sequence). This CDR3 reads CASNSGGAWNEQYF. The CDR3 DNA reads as TGTGCCAGCAACAGCGGGGGGGCCTGGAACGAGCAGTACTTC. Variable domain in full (rest from reference TRBV5-4 and TRBJ2-7): ETGVTQSPTHLIKTRGQQVTLRCSSQSGHNTVSWYQQALGQGPQFIFQYYREEENGRGNFPPRFSGLQFPNYSSELNVNALELDDSALYLCASNSGGAWNEQYFGPGTRLTVT.

The rearrangement joins TRBV6-1 to TRBJ1-1; maybe TRBD1 (5 bases). The germline V and J ends were trimmed by 3 bases and 4 bases, with 9 bases remaining between them. CDR1 is MNHNS and CDR2 is SASEGT in the germline V gene. CDR3 length equals 13 residues. The CDR3 loop is CASSDWGGTEAFF. The CDR3 DNA reads TGTGCCAGCAGTGACTGGGGGGGCACTGAAGCTTTCTTT.

The rearrangement uses TRBV19 and TRBJ2-1, with D possibly being TRBD2 (6 bases). V lost 5 bases to trimming and J lost 0 bases, with 11 bases between them. This CDR3 is 15 amino acids long. CDR1 LNHDA and CDR2 SQIVND come from the germline V gene (reference sequence). The CDR3 nucleotides are TGTGCCAGTAGTCTCCGGGACTCCTCCTACAATGAGCAGTTCTTC. This sequence encodes CASSLRDSSYNEQFF.

The gene calls are TRBV27 and TRBJ1-2; TRBD1 matches at 9 bases. The CDR3 is 18 residues long. Germline CDR1 is MNHEY and CDR2 is SMNVEV (reference sequence). Germline trimming cut 5 bases from V and 3 bases from J; bases unmatched to any gene: 16. In DNA form, the CDR3 reads TGTGCCAGCAGTCCCTACTCCGGGACAGGGTTTAGGGACTATGGCTACACCTTC. Translation: CASSPYSGTGFRDYGYTF.

CDR3 bases: TGCGCCAGCAGCTTCACAGGGAATCAGCCCCAGCATTTT. It codes for CASSFTGNQPQHF. The V and J genes are TRBV5-1 and TRBJ1-5; D is possibly TRBD1 (6 bases). The CDR3 is made up of 13 amino acids. Germline CDR1 SGHRS, CDR2 YFSETQ. V dropped 2 bases and J dropped 4 bases, with 7 bases sitting between them.

The chain has TRBV7-9 and TRBJ2-6; D unclear. This CDR3 contains 19 residues. Trimming left V 5 bases short and J 0 bases short, with 20 bases between. Germline values: CDR1 SEHNR, CDR2 FQNEAQ (reference sequence). The CDR3 is CASSPLLGRIDSGANVLTF. The CDR3 DNA sequence: TGTGCCAGCAGCCCACTCTTGGGCAGGATAGACTCTGGGGCCAACGTCCTGACTTTC.

The chain is built from TRBV7-2 and TRBJ2-5; perhaps TRBD1 as D (6 bases). The end of the DNA is better explained by TRBJ2-7, so the J call may be wrong. Germline V CDR1 and CDR2: SGHTA, FQGNSA. The CDR3 is made up of 15 amino acids. The CDR3 DNA follows: TGTGCCAGCAGCAGAAGACAGGTTAGCTCCTACGAGCAGTACTTC. It encodes CASSRRQVSSYEQYF.

This chain uses TRBV5-4 with TRBJ2-7; TRBD2 might be the D (5 bases). Trimming pared 2 bases from V and 2 bases from J, leaving 14 bases between. CDR3 length: 15 residues. CDR1 is SGHNT and CDR2 is YYREEE in the germline V gene (reference sequence). The CDR3 spells CASSLGSLGPYEQYF. CDR3 nucleotides: TGTGCCAGCAGCTTAGGGAGCCTCGGTCCCTACGAGCAGTACTTC.

The chain combines TRBV5-1 with TRBJ1-2; 7 bases line up with TRBD1. The V and J ends lost 4 bases and 2 bases, in that order; junction bases with no gene match: 5. This CDR3 has 14 amino acids. Germline-derived CDR1 and CDR2 are SGHRS and YFSETQ. This CDR3 reads CASSQGQVNYGYTF. In DNA form, the CDR3 reads TGCGCCAGCAGCCAAGGACAGGTGAACTATGGCTACACCTTC.

The rearrangement links TRBV18 to TRBJ1-1; 7 nucleotides line up with TRBD1. Germline V gives CDR1 KGHSH, CDR2 LQKENI. The J segment lost 1 base and the V segment lost 3 bases, leaving 2 bases of the junction unmatched. This CDR3 comprises 14 residues. CDR3 residues: CASSPGTENTEAFF. The DNA of the CDR3 is TGTGCCAGCTCACCGGGGACAGAGAACACTGAAGCTTTCTTT.

The chain uses TRBV30 and TRBJ2-7; 11 bases agree with TRBD2. Germline assignment: CDR1 GTSNPN and CDR2 SVGIG (reference sequence). V trimming: 2 bases; J trimming: 4 bases; junction bases outside the gene matches: 7. This CDR3 has 15 amino acids. The CDR3 coding sequence is TGTGCCTGGAGTCCAACGACTAGCGGGGTTTACGAGCAGTACTTC. It yields the protein CAWSPTTSGVYEQYF.

The genes are TRBV7-2 and TRBJ2-7; 8 bases fit TRBD1. CDR1 and CDR2 from the germline V gene are SGHTA and FQGNSA. V lost 5 bases, J lost 4 bases, and 13 bases stayed unmatched. The length of the CDR3 is 16 residues. In DNA, the CDR3 is TGTGCCAGCAGCACATACTACAGGGGGGAAGGATACGAGCAGTACTTC. Amino acids: CASSTYYRGEGYEQYF. The full variable domain, with the rest looked up from reference TRBV7-2 and TRBJ2-7, is GAGVSQSPSNKVTEKGKDVELRCDPISGHTALYWYRQSLGQGLEFLIYFQGNSAPDKSGLPSDRFSAERTGGSVSTLTIQRTQQEDSAVYLCASSTYYRGEGYEQYFGPGTRLTVT.

The V call is TRBV5-1, the J call TRBJ2-3; D is perhaps TRBD2 (6 bases). This CDR3 contains 15 residues. CDR1 and CDR2 from the germline V gene are SGHRS and YFSETQ. The ends were cut back, 4 bases at V and 6 bases at J, with 18 bases in the middle. This CDR3 reads CASSAGERAGDTQYF. Here the CDR3 DNA reads TGCGCCAGCAGCGCGGGCGAGCGGGCGGGGGATACGCAGTATTTT.

V gene TRBV4-3 combines with J gene TRBJ1-1, with D possibly being TRBD1 (6 bases). The length of the CDR3 is 16 residues. V was pared by 4 bases and J by 5 bases, with 20 bases between. Germline lookup yields CDR1 LGHNA and CDR2 YSLEER. CDR3 protein: CASSPGGARFRTEAFF. For the CDR3, the DNA is TGCGCCAGCAGCCCTGGGGGGGCTAGATTCAGGACTGAAGCTTTCTTT.

This chain connects TRBV4-3 to TRBJ2-7; maybe TRBD2 (5 bases). Germline V CDR1 and CDR2: LGHNA, YSLEER. This CDR3 is built from 15 residues. The germline V and J ends were trimmed by 0 bases and 6 bases, with 15 bases remaining between them. CDR3 sequence reads: CASSQEASRGLEQYF. CDR3 DNA sequence: TGCGCCAGCAGCCAAGAGGCTAGCCGAGGTCTCGAGCAGTACTTC.

The rearrangement links TRBV4-3 to TRBJ2-3; TRBD2 matches at 11 bases. The germline gives CDR1 LGHNA, CDR2 YSLEER. CDR3 length equals 16 residues. V lost 4 bases, J lost 5 bases, and 8 bases stayed unmatched. The CDR3 bases are TGCGCCAGCAGCCCAGTCTTAGCGGGGGGGCAAGATACGCAGTATTTT. This gives the protein CASSPVLAGGQDTQYF.

The V call is TRBV7-2, the J call TRBJ2-3; 8 bases line up with TRBD2. CDR1 is SGHTA, CDR2 FQGNSA, per germline. Trimming took 4 bases from V and 5 from J; bases not matched to a gene: 8. The CDR3 spans 15 residues. In DNA, the CDR3 is TGTGCCAGCAGCTGGTCGCGGGGGGCCGGAGATACGCAGTATTTT. This encodes CASSWSRGAGDTQYF.

The J gene is TRBJ1-3, the V gene TRBV4-1; 11 bases fit TRBD1. This CDR3 is 15 amino acids long. Germline values: CDR1 MGHRA, CDR2 YSYEKL. V lost 4 bases to trimming and J lost 4 bases; unmatched junction nucleotides: 3. The CDR3 sequence: CASSPGQGGGNTIYF. CDR3 coding DNA: TGCGCCAGCAGCCCGGGACAGGGGGGAGGAAACACCATATATTTT.

This rearrangement joins TRBV11-2 to TRBJ1-4; D is uncertain. Germline lookup yields CDR1 SGHAT and CDR2 FQNNGV. CDR3 length: 16 residues. Trimming removed 0 bases from V and 0 bases from J, with 8 bases in between. The CDR3 region has the DNA TGTGCCAGCAGCTTAGAGTACAGTGCAACTAATGAAAAACTGTTTTTT. Amino acid sequence: CASSLEYSATNEKLFF. Full variable domain (outside the CDR3, taken from reference TRBV11-2 and TRBJ1-4): EAGVAQSPRYKIIEKRQSVAFWCNPISGHATLYWYQQILGQGPKLLIQFQNNGVVDDSQLPKDRFSAERLKGVDSTLKIQPAKLEDSAVYLCASSLEYSATNEKLFFGSGTQLSVL.

The gene calls are TRBV11-2 and TRBJ2-7; no clear D gene. V dropped 6 bases and J dropped 0 bases, with 6 bases sitting between them. Germline loops: CDR1 SGHAT, CDR2 FQNNGV. The CDR3 has 12 residues. The CDR3 loop reads CASSGASYEQYF. The CDR3 DNA follows: TGTGCCAGCAGTGGAGCCTCCTACGAGCAGTACTTC. The complete variable domain, with remaining parts taken from reference TRBV11-2 and TRBJ2-7, reads EAGVAQSPRYKIIEKRQSVAFWCNPISGHATLYWYQQILGQGPKLLIQFQNNGVVDDSQLPKDRFSAERLKGVDSTLKIQPAKLEDSAVYLCASSGASYEQYFGPGTRLTVT.

This chain connects TRBV6-6 to TRBJ1-5; no reliable D call. Germline values: CDR1 MNHNY, CDR2 SVGAGI (reference sequence). Deletions cut 0 bases from V and 2 bases from J, with 5 bases between. The CDR3 is 14 residues long. The CDR3 coding sequence is TGTGCCAGCAGTTACTCTGCAGGCAATCAGCCCCAGCATTTT. Encoded protein: CASSYSAGNQPQHF.

The CDR3 coding sequence is TGTGCCGGGAGGGAGGGAGGAGATCAGCCCCAGCATTTT. It codes for CAGREGGDQPQHF. The genes are TRBV18 and TRBJ1-5; D not certain. The germline V and J ends were trimmed by 11 bases and 5 bases, with 16 bases remaining between them. There are 13 residues in the CDR3. The germline V gene encodes CDR1 KGHSH and CDR2 LQKENI.

The chain uses TRBV18 and TRBJ1-1; maybe TRBD1 (6 bases). There are 14 residues in the CDR3. Trimming removed 3 bases at V and 6 bases at J, with 14 bases between. Germline CDR1 is KGHSH and CDR2 is LQKENI. The CDR3 bases are TGTGCCAGCTCACCGGGTACAGGGATCCCTGAAGCTTTCTTT. It translates to CASSPGTGIPEAFF.

The genes are TRBV27 and TRBJ2-1; D is perhaps TRBD1 (5 bases). Germline V gene data show CDR1 as MNHEY and CDR2 as SMNVEV (reference sequence). CDR3 length: 14 amino acids. V was clipped by 3 bases and J by 6 bases, with 12 bases between them. In DNA, the CDR3 is TGTGCCAGCAGTTTGGCTGACAGCTTCAATGAGCAGTTCTTC. Amino acid sequence: CASSLADSFNEQFF.

The rearrangement links TRBV28 to TRBJ2-1; 11 bases match TRBD2. V lost 4 bases to trimming and J lost 7 bases; unmatched junction nucleotides: 6. Germline lookup yields CDR1 MDHEN and CDR2 SYDVKM. The CDR3 extends over 15 amino acids. The CDR3 region is CASSYITSGGNEQFF. The CDR3 coding sequence is TGTGCCAGCAGTTACATCACTAGCGGGGGTAATGAGCAGTTCTTC.

The chain recombines TRBV5-6 with TRBJ2-7, with TRBD1 identical over 8 bases. This CDR3 has 14 amino acids. The V gene's germline CDR1 is SGHDT and CDR2 YYEEEE. J gave up 5 bases and V 2 bases, and 6 bases lay outside the gene matches. The CDR3 here is CASSFGDRLHEQYF. CDR3 sequence (DNA): TGTGCCAGCAGCTTCGGGGACAGGCTCCACGAGCAGTACTTC.